The TCR beta chain described here comes from a study of cytomegalovirus exposure and HLA in healthy donors. Clones were read by immunoSEQ multiplex PCR, and TCRdb kept only the in-frame ones, dropping some. The sample holds some 240,000 clones, around four fifths seen once. The study's findings and limits: First-cohort TCR clusters tended to co-occur in the roughly 130 validation repertoires, a later analysis found. The study put 160 or so TCR beta chains on its list as cytomegalovirus-associated. Cytomegalovirus status, reportedly, was diagnosed with high specificity and sensitivity by the classifier.

This clone was seen once. The antigen remains undetermined. Sequencing was carried out using PBMCs. The clonotype originates from a woman between 18 and 29 years old in good health and CMV-seronegative.

The CDR3 bases are TGTGCCAGCAGCCAAAGAGGGGGTGGCACAGTACCCCTCTATGGCTACACCTTC. Its translation is CASSQRGGGTVPLYGYTF. The chain employs TRBV7-9 and TRBJ1-2; tentative D call: TRBD1 (6 bases). There are 18 residues in the CDR3. V shed 5 bases and J shed 4 bases, with 26 bases lying between them. Germline V gene data show CDR1 as SEHNR and CDR2 as FQNEAQ (reference sequence).